The sequence of this T cell receptor beta chain was determined in a study of regulatory T cells in long-lasting Graves disease. CDR3-region Arm-PCR and iRepertoire HTBI primers produced the TCR beta libraries. TCRdb reprocessed the multiplex PCR reads via MiXCR and lists one record per CDR3 protein. The sample carries roughly 380,000 distinct CDR3 sequences, about 14% recorded once. Time point denoted: newly diagnosed GD, antithyroid drugs for less than 3 months. Following extraction of RNA from PBMCs, that RNA was used to make the TCR library. This clonotype was found many times. The input for sequencing was peripheral blood mononuclear cells (PBMCs), taken at new diagnosis, from a patient treated with antithyroid drugs. This clonotype originated in a female donor with Graves disease.

The CDR3 spells CASTQGANYGYTF. In DNA, the CDR3 is TGCGCCAGCACACAGGGCGCTAACTATGGCTACACCTTC. The chain combines TRBV10-2 with TRBJ1-2; maybe TRBD1 (6 bases). The germline V gene encodes CDR1 WSHSY and CDR2 SAAADI. The CDR3 spans 13 residues. Deletions cut 7 bases from V and 0 bases from J, with 9 bases between.